Below, one T cell receptor beta chain is given with its context. What it binds is unknown. One end of the junction fails to match germline, which may point to a read error. The CDR3 has 16 amino acids. CDR1 DFQATT and CDR2 SNEGSKA come from the germline V gene (reference sequence). This sample is part of a study of blood T cells in healthy people across ages. Regarding the study as a whole: PBMCs were not sorted, which prevented a conclusive comparison of naive versus antigen-experienced cells.

For the second PCR, which ran for about 6 to 12 cycles, a sample-barcoded 5' primer and a J-beta primer mix were used. TCRdb fed the 5' RACE reads into MiXCR, producing one record per CDR3 protein. The table lists about 1.1 million distinct CDR3 sequences, around two fifths of them singletons. This clonotype originated in a young man in good health. The sample consisted of blood. The V call is TRBV20-1, the J call TRBJ2-3; D is perhaps TRBD2 (6 bases). CDR3 sequence reads: CSAPRSGDRSTDTRYF. The CDR3 region has the DNA TGCAGTGCCCCCCGGTCGGGGGATCGGAGCACAGATACGCGGTATTTT.